This passage covers 10 T cell receptor beta chains from one sample sequenced in a study of T cell repertoires in cytomegalovirus infection. These receptors' antigens are unknown. TCRdb reanalysed the reads using MiXCR and keeps one entry per CDR3 protein. Of about 890,000 distinct CDR3 sequences listed, about a third are singletons. The specimen was cultured CD8+ T cells from PBMCs, collected from culture after CMV antigen stimulation. The receptors derive from a human donor in good health (CMV status not recorded). Some clones in this sample may be carry-over from other donors' samples.

This clonotype was picked up a small number of times. V and J are TRBV7-2 and TRBJ1-2; a weak D match, TRBD1 (5 bases). In germline, CDR1 is SGHTA, CDR2 FQGNSA. Trimming cost V 7 bases and J 8 bases, with 17 bases left between them. The CDR3 is 13 amino acids. CDR3 protein: CASINPQGGGYTF. The CDR3 DNA sequence: TGTGCCAGCATCAACCCCCAGGGTGGCGGCTACACCTTC.

This clonotype was seen a few times. The chain carries TRBV6-1 and TRBJ1-1, with TRBD1 as a possible D gene (5 bases). Germline V gene sequence: CDR1 MNHNS, CDR2 SASEGT. The CDR3 contains 15 residues. V dropped 2 bases and J dropped 3 bases, with 13 bases sitting between them. The CDR3 coding sequence is TGTGCCAGCAGTGAATATACGCAGGGTGACACTGAAGCTTTCTTT. This codes for CASSEYTQGDTEAFF.

This clonotype was counted ten times or more. The chain employs TRBV7-2 and TRBJ1-5; D is ambiguous. Germline CDR1 SGHTA, CDR2 FQGNSA. V was shortened by 5 bases and J by 1 base, with 9 bases between the two germline ends. The CDR3 length is 14 residues. CDR3 in amino acids: CASSATESNQPQHF. CDR3 DNA: TGTGCCAGCAGCGCAACAGAGAGCAATCAGCCCCAGCATTTT.

This rearrangement joins TRBV6-1 to TRBJ2-5; D might be TRBD2 (5 bases). Trimming left V 6 bases short and J 5 bases short, with 19 bases between. In germline, CDR1 is MNHNS, CDR2 SASEGT. The CDR3 runs 15 residues. The CDR3 loop reads CASSNPGLQRETQYF. The CDR3 DNA reads as TGTGCCAGCAGCAACCCGGGTTTACAGCGGGAGACCCAGTACTTC.

The sample holds many counts of this clonotype. The rearrangement joins TRBV6-2 or TRBV6-3 to TRBJ2-1; D is unclear. Trimming left V 5 bases short and J 8 bases short, with 13 bases between. The germline CDR1 and CDR2 sequences are MNHEY and SVGEGT. The CDR3 covers 13 residues. The CDR3 DNA follows: TGTGCCAGCAGTCCTGTTACGTACCATGAGCAGTTCTTC. Its protein is CASSPVTYHEQFF.

Concerning this clonotype: A much larger clone sits a single nucleotide away, making a read error possible. The chain employs TRBV6-1 and TRBJ2-3; unclear D gene. Trimming took 2 bases from V and 4 from J, leaving 13 bases between them. CDR1 is MNHNS, CDR2 SASEGT, per germline. The CDR3 runs 15 residues. The CDR3 here is CASSEIWVGADTQYF. CDR3 bases: TGTGCCAGCAGTGAAATTTGGGTTGGGGCAGATACGCAGTATTTT.

The CDR3, as DNA: TGCAGTGCTAGAGATCCAGACAGGGACACTGAAGCTTTCTTT. Its translation is CSARDPDRDTEAFF. The J gene is TRBJ1-1, the V gene TRBV20-1, with TRBD1 matching 7 bases. Losses at the gene ends were 0 bases for V and 3 bases for J; bases not matched to a gene: 4. The V gene's germline CDR1 is DFQATT and CDR2 SNEGSKA (reference sequence). The CDR3 extends over 14 amino acids.

The sample holds many counts of this clonotype. The V gene is TRBV7-2, the J gene TRBJ2-3, with a tentative D call TRBD1 (5 bases). The length of the CDR3 is 14 residues. V lost 4 bases and J lost 9, with 17 bases in between. The V gene's germline CDR1 is SGHTA and CDR2 FQGNSA. CDR3 nucleotide sequence: TGTGCCAGCAGCTCGGGCCTTCCCCCAGGGACGCAGTATTTT. It is translated as CASSSGLPPGTQYF.

The chain couples TRBV15 to TRBJ2-7; 7 positions match TRBD1. This CDR3 is built from 15 residues. Germline-derived CDR1 and CDR2 are LNHNV and YYDKDF (reference sequence). V shed 9 bases, J shed 1 base, and the junction held 12 bases outside the gene matches. The CDR3 spells CATSFSRDSSYEQYF. CDR3 sequence (DNA): TGTGCCACATCCTTTTCCCGGGACAGTTCCTACGAGCAGTACTTC.

This clonotype has only a few counts. The chain employs TRBV2 and TRBJ1-2; no clear D gene. V lost 7 bases to trimming and J lost 0 bases, with 9 bases between them. This CDR3 has 13 amino acids. Germline assignment: CDR1 SNHLY and CDR2 FYNNEI. The CDR3 DNA reads as TGTGCCAGCATGGAGAACTCTAACTATGGCTACACCTTC. Amino acid sequence: CASMENSNYGYTF.